This T cell receptor beta chain was sequenced in a study of T-cell reconstitution after alpha-beta-depleted transplantation in children. This clonotype was observed many times. Its antigen is unidentified. Its ends do not fully match the called genes, so a read error is possible. Study findings and constraints: It was newly produced T cells that mostly accounted for T-cell counts and diversity one year after transplant. Alpha-beta T cells about two months after transplant reportedly derived from several hundred expanded graft clones.

Unique molecular identifiers were built into the TCRbeta library. TCRdb passed the PCR reads through MiXCR, listing each CDR3 protein once. The table includes nearly 250,000 distinct CDR3 sequences, around 7.5% detected once. The source material was PBMCs, mostly from graft donor cells, sampled 180 days after TCRalphabeta/CD19-depleted stem cell transplant. This TCR was sampled from a male patient younger than 18 who had a stem cell transplant for acute lymphoblastic leukemia, so the T cells may come from the graft donor.

The CDR3, as DNA: TGTGCCAGCAGCGTAGAGGCCGGGACTCCTAAGGATTTT. It translates to CASSVEAGTPKDF. The V and J genes are TRBV9 and TRBJ2-3, with D tentatively TRBD2 (6 bases). This CDR3 has 13 amino acids. The germline CDR1 and CDR2 sequences are SGDLS and YYNGEE.